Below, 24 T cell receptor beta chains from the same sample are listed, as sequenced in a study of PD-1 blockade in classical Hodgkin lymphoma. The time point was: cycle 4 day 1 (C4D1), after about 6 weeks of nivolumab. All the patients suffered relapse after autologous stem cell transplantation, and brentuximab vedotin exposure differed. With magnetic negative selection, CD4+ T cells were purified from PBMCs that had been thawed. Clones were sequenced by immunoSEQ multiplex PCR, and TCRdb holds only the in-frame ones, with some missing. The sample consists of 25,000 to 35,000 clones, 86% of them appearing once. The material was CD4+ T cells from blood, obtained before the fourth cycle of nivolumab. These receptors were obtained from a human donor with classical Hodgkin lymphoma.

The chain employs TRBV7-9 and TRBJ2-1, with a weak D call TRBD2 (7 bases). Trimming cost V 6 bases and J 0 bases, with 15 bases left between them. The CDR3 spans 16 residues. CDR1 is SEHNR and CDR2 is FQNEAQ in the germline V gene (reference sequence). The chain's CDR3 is CASRPRGGVSYNEQFF. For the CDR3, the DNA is TGTGCCAGCAGACCGAGGGGGGGAGTCTCCTACAATGAGCAGTTCTTC.

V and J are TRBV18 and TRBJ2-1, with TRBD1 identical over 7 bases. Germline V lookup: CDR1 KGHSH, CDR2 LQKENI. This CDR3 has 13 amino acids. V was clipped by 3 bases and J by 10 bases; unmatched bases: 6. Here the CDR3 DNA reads TGTGCCAGCTCACCTCGGACAGGCGCAGAGCAGTTCTTC. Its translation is CASSPRTGAEQFF. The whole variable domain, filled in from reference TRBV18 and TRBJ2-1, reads NAGVMQNPRHLVRRRGQEARLRCSPMKGHSHVYWYRQLPEEGLKFMVYLQKENIIDESGMPKERFSAEFPKEGPSILRIQQVVRGDSAAYFCASSPRTGAEQFFGPGTRLTVL.

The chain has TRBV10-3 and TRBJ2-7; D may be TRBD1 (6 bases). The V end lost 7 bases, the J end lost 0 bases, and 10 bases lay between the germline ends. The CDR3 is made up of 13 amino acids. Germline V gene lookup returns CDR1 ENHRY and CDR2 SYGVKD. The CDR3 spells CAITGTPSYEQYF. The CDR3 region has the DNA TGTGCCATCACGGGGACACCCTCCTACGAGCAGTACTTC.

CDR3 in amino acids: CASSAPTSEQFF. The CDR3 bases are TGTGCCAGCAGCGCACCTACTAGCGAGCAGTTCTTC. The chain couples TRBV7-9 to TRBJ2-1, with D possibly being TRBD2 (6 bases). The CDR3 runs 12 residues. CDR1 is SEHNR and CDR2 is FQNEAQ in the germline V gene (reference sequence). V was clipped by 5 bases and J by 10 bases, with 12 bases between them.

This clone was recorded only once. The CDR3 DNA sequence: TGCGCCAGCAGCTTAACGACTAGCGGATTGGCCGGGGAGCTGTTTTTT. Its protein is CASSLTTSGLAGELFF. The chain recombines TRBV5-1 with TRBJ2-2, with 9 bases matching TRBD2. The CDR3 contains 16 residues. V was pared by 2 bases and J by 6 bases, with 8 bases of the junction left unmatched. Germline CDR1 and CDR2: SGHRS and YFSETQ.

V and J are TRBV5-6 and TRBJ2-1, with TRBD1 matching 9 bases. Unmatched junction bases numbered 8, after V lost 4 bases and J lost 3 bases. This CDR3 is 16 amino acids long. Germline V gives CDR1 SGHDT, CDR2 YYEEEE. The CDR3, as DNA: TGTGCCAGCAGCGGGGTTGGGACAGGGCGCTACAATGAGCAGTTCTTC. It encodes CASSGVGTGRYNEQFF. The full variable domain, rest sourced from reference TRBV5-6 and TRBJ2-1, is DAGVTQSPTHLIKTRGQQVTLRCSPKSGHDTVSWYQQALGQGPQFIFQYYEEEERQRGNFPDRFSGHQFPNYSSELNVNALLLGDSALYLCASSGVGTGRYNEQFFGPGTRLTVL.

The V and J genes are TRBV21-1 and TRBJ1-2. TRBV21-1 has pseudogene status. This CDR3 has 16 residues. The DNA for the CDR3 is TGTGCCAGCAGCAAAGGAGGGGGAGGAGGGGACTATGGCTACACCTTC. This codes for CASSKGGGGGDYGYTF.

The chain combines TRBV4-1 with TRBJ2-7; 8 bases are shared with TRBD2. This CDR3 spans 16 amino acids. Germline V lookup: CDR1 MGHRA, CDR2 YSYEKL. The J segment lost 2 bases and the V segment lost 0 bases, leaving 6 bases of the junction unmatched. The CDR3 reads CASSQDSSGGPYEQYF. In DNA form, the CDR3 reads TGCGCCAGCAGCCAAGATTCCAGCGGGGGTCCCTACGAGCAGTACTTC.

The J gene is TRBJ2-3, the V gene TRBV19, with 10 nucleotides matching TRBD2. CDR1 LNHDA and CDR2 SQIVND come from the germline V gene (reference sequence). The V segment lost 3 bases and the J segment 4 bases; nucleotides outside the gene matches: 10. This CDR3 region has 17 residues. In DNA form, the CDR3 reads TGTGCCAGTAGTATTGCGGGGCTAGCGGGAGACGCAGATACGCAGTATTTT. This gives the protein CASSIAGLAGDADTQYF.

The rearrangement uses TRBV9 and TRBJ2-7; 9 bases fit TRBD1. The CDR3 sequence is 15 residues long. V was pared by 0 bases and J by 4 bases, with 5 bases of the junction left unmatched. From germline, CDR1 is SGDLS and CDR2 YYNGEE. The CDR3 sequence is CASSVAPTGGYEQYF. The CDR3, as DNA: TGTGCCAGCAGCGTAGCTCCGACAGGGGGGTACGAGCAGTACTTC.

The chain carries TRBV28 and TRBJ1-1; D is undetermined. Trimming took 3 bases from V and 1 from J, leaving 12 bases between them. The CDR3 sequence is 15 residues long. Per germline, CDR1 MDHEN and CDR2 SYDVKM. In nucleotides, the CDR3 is TGTGCCAGCAGTTTTCAGCGGATCACGAACACTGAAGCTTTCTTT. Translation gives CASSFQRITNTEAFF. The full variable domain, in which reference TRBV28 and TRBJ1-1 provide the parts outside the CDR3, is DVKVTQSSRYLVKRTGEKVFLECVQDMDHENMFWYRQDPGLGLRLIYFSYDVKMKEKGDIPEGYSVSREKKERFSLILESASTNQTSMYLCASSFQRITNTEAFFGQGTRLTVV.

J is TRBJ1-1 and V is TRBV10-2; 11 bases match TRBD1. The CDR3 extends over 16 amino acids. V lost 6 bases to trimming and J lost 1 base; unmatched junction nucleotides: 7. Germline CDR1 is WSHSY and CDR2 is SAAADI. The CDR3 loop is CASRGQGVGWNTEAFF. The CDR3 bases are TGCGCCAGCAGGGGACAGGGGGTTGGGTGGAACACTGAAGCTTTCTTT.

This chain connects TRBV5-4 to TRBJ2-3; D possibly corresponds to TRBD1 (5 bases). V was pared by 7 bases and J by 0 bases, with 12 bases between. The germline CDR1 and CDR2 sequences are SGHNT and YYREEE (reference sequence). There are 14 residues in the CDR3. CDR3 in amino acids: CASAPQGSTDTQYF. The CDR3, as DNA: TGTGCCAGCGCCCCCCAGGGAAGCACAGATACGCAGTATTTT.

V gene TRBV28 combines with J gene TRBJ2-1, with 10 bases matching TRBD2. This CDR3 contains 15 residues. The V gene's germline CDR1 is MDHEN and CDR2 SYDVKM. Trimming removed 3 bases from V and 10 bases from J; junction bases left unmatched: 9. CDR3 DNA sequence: TGTGCCAGCAGTTTGTTTAGCGGGGGGCCCGGGGAGCAGTTCTTC. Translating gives CASSLFSGGPGEQFF.

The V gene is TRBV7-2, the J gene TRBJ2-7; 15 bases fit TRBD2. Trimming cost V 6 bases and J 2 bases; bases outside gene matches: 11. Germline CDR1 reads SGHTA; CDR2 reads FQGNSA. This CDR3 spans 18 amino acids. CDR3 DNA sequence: TGTGCCAGCAGTTATAGGACTAGCGGGGGGGCAGAGACCTACGAGCAGTACTTC. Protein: CASSYRTSGGAETYEQYF.

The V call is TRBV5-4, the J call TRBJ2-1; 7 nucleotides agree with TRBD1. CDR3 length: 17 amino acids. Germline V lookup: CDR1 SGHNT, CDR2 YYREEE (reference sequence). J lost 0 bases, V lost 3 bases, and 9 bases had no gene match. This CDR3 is CASSSDPTGISYNEQFF. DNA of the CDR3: TGTGCCAGCAGCTCCGACCCGACAGGGATCTCCTACAATGAGCAGTTCTTC.

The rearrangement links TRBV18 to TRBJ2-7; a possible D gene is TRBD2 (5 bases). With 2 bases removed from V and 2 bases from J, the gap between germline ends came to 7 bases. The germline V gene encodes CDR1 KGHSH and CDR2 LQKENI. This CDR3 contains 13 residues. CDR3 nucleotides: TGTGCCAGCTCACCAACGGGAACCTACGAGCAGTACTTC. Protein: CASSPTGTYEQYF.

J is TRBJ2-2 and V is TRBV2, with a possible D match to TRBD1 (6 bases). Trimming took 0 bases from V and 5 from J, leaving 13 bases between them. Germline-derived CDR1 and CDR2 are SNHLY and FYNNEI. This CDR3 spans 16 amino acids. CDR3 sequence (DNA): TGTGCCAGCAGTGAAGCGGGGTCAGGGGTTACCGGGGAGCTGTTTTTT. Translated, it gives CASSEAGSGVTGELFF.

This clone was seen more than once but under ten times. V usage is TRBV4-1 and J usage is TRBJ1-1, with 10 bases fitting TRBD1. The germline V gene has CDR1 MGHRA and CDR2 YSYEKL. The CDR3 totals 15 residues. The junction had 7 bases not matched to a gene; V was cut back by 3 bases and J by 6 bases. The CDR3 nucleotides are TGCGCCAGCAGCCAGGGGGACAGGGGCTTCTCTGAAGCTTTCTTT. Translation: CASSQGDRGFSEAFF.

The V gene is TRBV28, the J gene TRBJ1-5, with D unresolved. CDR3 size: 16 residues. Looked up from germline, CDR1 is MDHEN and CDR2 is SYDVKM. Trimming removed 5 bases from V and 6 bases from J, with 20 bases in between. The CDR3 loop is CASSLSRQGRAQPQHF. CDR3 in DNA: TGTGCCAGCAGTCTCTCCAGACAAGGACGTGCTCAGCCCCAGCATTTT.

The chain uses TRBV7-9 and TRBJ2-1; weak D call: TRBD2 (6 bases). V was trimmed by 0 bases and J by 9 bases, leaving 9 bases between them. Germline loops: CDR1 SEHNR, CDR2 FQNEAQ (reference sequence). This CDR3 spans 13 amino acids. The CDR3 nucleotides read TGTGCCAGCAGCTTAGCTTTTAGCGGTGAGCAGTTCTTC. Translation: CASSLAFSGEQFF.

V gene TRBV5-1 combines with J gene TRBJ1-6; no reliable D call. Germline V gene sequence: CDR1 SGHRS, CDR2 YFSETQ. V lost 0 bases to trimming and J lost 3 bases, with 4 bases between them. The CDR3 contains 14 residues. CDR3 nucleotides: TGCGCCAGCAGCTTGGGGGACTATAATTCACCCCTCCACTTT. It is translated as CASSLGDYNSPLHF. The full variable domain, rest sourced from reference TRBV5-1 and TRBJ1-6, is KAGVTQTPRYLIKTRGQQVTLSCSPISGHRSVSWYQQTPGQGLQFLFEYFSETQRNKGNFPGRFSGRQFSNSRSEMNVSTLELGDSALYLCASSLGDYNSPLHFGNGTRLTVT.

CDR3 nucleotides: TGTGCCAGCAGTTCCGGGACGATCTATGGCTACACCTTC. Protein sequence: CASSSGTIYGYTF. The chain combines TRBV6-5 with TRBJ1-2; possibly TRBD1 for D (5 bases). V was clipped by 4 bases and J by 4 bases, with 10 bases between them. Germline V lookup: CDR1 MNHEY, CDR2 SVGAGI. This CDR3 is built from 13 residues.

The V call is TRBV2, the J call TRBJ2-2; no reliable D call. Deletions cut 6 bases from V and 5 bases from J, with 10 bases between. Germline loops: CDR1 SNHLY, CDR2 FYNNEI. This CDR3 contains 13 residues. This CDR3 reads CASSNSGTGELFF. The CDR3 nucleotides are TGTGCCAGCAGCAATAGTGGGACCGGGGAGCTGTTTTTT.